The 6 T cell receptor beta chains below were found in one sample sequenced in a study of prognosis after radiotherapy for stage I lung cancer. The study amplified the TCR beta CDR3 region from genomic DNA. This amplification was carried out by two rounds of multiplex PCR. Primers (each specific to one TRBV or TRBJ gene) were used in first-round PCR. Each CDR3 protein is one row after TCRdb ran MiXCR on the multiplex PCR reads. The sample contains over 50,000 distinct CDR3 sequences, less than 45% of which appear only once. Sequencing was performed on PBMCs, taken before or after stereotactic body radiation therapy (not recorded which). The source is a donor over 45 with non-small cell lung cancer.

The sample holds a few counts of this clonotype. A much larger clone sits a single nucleotide away, making a read error possible. The chain links TRBV27 to TRBJ2-5; TRBD2 aligns across 12 bases. The germline V gene has CDR1 MNHEY and CDR2 SMNVEV (reference sequence). This CDR3 region has 15 residues. CDR3: CASSTRTSGKETKYF. DNA of the CDR3: TGTGCCAGCAGTACCCGGACTAGCGGGAAAGAGACCAAGTACTTC.

This clonotype was counted ten times or more. V gene TRBV28 combines with J gene TRBJ2-5; TRBD2 agrees at 12 bases. Germline lookup yields CDR1 MDHEN and CDR2 SYDVKM. This CDR3 has 17 residues. J gave up 5 bases and V 5 bases, and 12 bases lay outside the gene matches. The CDR3 region is CASSPGTSGSLGETQYF. DNA for the CDR3: TGTGCCAGCAGTCCCGGGACTAGCGGGTCTCTCGGGGAGACCCAGTACTTC.

This clonotype was counted only a few times. A much larger clone lies one base from this, so it may be a read error. This chain joins TRBV3-1 and TRBJ2-2; the D gene could be TRBD1 or TRBD2 (5 bases each). Germline CDR1 is LGHDT and CDR2 is YNNKEL (reference sequence). Trimming stripped 4 bases from V and 0 bases from J, with 15 bases between. The CDR3 consists of 17 residues. CDR3 amino acids: CASSRTGRCTNTGELFF. CDR3 coding DNA: TGTGCCAGCAGCCGCACGGGGCGGTGCACGAACACCGGGGAGCTGTTTTTT. The complete variable domain, with remaining parts taken from reference TRBV3-1 and TRBJ2-2, reads DTAVSQTPKYLVTQMGNDKSIKCEQNLGHDTMYWYKQDSKKFLKIMFSYNNKELIINETVPNRFSPKSPDKAHLNLHINSLELGDSAVYFCASSRTGRCTNTGELFFGEGSRLTVL.

The sample holds many counts of this clonotype. J is TRBJ1-5 and V is TRBV9; D unclear. Trimming cost V 3 bases and J 3 bases, with 16 bases left between them. The CDR3 totals 16 residues. Germline CDR1 is SGDLS and CDR2 is YYNGEE. The CDR3 DNA reads TGTGCCAGCAGCGGTGGCAGCGTATCGTCCAATCAGCCCCAGCATTTT. Translation: CASSGGSVSSNQPQHF. Looking up the rest from reference TRBV9 and TRBJ1-5 gives the full variable domain: DSGVTQTPKHLITATGQRVTLRCSPRSGDLSVYWYQQSLDQGLQFLIQYYNGEERAKGNILERFSAQQFPDLHSELNLSSLELGDSALYFCASSGGSVSSNQPQHFGDGTRLSIL.

About this clonotype itself: This may come from a read error, since a much larger clone is one base off. V usage is TRBV6-1 and J usage is TRBJ2-1; 14 positions match TRBD2. CDR1 and CDR2 (germline): MNHNS, SASEGT. The CDR3 runs to 15 residues. Unmatched junction bases numbered 6, after V lost 6 bases and J lost 8 bases. CDR3 nucleotides: TGTGCCAGCAGCCCCGGGACTAGCGGGAGAGATGAGCAGTTCTTC. It translates to CASSPGTSGRDEQFF.

In this sample, this clonotype turned up many times. The chain employs TRBV15 and TRBJ2-7; 9 bases agree with TRBD2. The J segment lost 2 bases and the V segment lost 1 base, leaving 6 bases of the junction unmatched. The CDR3 spans 16 residues. Germline V CDR1 and CDR2: LNHNV, YYDKDF (reference sequence). For the CDR3, the DNA is TGTGCCACCAGCAGAGGCAGGACTAGCGAGACCTACGAGCAGTACTTC. It is translated as CATSRGRTSETYEQYF.